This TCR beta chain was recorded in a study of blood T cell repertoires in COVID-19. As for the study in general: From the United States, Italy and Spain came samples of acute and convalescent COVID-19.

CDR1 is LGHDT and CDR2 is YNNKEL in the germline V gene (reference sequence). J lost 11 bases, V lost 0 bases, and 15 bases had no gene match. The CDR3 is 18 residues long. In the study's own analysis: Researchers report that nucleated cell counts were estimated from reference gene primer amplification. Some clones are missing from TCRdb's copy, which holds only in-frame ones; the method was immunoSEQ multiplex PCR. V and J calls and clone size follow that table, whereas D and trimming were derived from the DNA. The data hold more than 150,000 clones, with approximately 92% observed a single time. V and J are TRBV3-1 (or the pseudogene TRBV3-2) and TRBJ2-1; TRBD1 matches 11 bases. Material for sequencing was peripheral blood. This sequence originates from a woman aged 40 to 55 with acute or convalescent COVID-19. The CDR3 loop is CASSQESGGQGVRNQQFF. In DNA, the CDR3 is TGTGCCAGCAGCCAAGAATCTGGGGGACAGGGGGTCCGTAATCAGCAGTTCTTC.